This T cell receptor beta chain derives from a study of blood T cell repertoires in COVID-19. Whole-study context: Samples representing acute and convalescent COVID-19 were sourced from the United States, Italy and Spain. Sample material is recorded as cDNA or gDNA derived from T cells, B-cell-depleted T cells, or PBMCs.

During active infection, Seattle patients enrolled and were then monitored through disease. Trimming removed 2 bases from V and 0 bases from J, with 18 bases in between. Germline CDR1 reads KGHSH; CDR2 reads LQKENI. The CDR3 runs 18 residues. Clones were sequenced by immunoSEQ multiplex PCR, and TCRdb holds only the in-frame ones, with some missing. The sample holds hundreds of thousands of clones, approximately 88% seen once. Sequencing was performed on peripheral blood. The rearrangement uses TRBV18 and TRBJ2-3; D gene unclear. The sequence came from a woman between 45 and 60 years old with COVID-19, enrolled during active disease. The CDR3, as DNA: TGTGCCAGCTCACCAACCCCCTCCACACCCATCAGCACAGATACGCAGTATTTT. Amino acid sequence: CASSPTPSTPISTDTQYF.